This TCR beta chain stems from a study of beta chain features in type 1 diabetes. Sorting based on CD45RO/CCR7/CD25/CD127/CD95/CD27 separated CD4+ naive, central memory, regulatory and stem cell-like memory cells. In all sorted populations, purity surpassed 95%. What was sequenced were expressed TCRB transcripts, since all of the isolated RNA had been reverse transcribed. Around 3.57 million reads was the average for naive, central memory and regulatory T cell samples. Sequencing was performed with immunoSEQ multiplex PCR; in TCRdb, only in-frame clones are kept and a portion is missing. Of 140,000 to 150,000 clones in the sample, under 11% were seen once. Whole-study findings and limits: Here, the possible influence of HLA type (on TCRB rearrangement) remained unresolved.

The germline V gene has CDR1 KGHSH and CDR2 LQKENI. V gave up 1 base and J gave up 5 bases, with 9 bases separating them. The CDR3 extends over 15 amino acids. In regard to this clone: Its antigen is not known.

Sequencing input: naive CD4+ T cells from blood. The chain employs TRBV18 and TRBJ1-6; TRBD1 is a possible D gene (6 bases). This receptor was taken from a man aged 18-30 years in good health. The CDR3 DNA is TGTGCCAGCTCACCACAGTCAGGGGATAATTCACCCCTCCACTTT. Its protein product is CASSPQSGDNSPLHF.